This passage covers 13 T cell receptor beta chains from one sample sequenced in a study of cytomegalovirus exposure and HLA in healthy donors. PCR used 60 Vbeta primers and 13 Jbeta primers. The assay was immunoSEQ multiplex PCR, and TCRdb's table has in-frame clones only and misses some. The sample records some 200,000 clones, about 84% being singletons. Sequenced: PBMCs. The receptors come from a man in his fifties or sixties in good health and CMV-seronegative.

The CDR3 reads CASSQADRGTNEKLFF. The CDR3 DNA reads as TGCGCCAGCAGCCAAGCTGACAGGGGAACTAATGAAAAACTGTTTTTT. The rearrangement joins TRBV4-1 to TRBJ1-4; 8 bases match TRBD1. The V gene's germline CDR1 is MGHRA and CDR2 YSYEKL. The trim removed 1 base at V and 1 base at J, leaving 2 bases unmatched. The CDR3 loop spans 16 amino acids.

The chain combines TRBV27 with TRBJ2-5; the match to TRBD1 covers 10 bases. The J call may not be correct, given that the DNA end is closer to TRBJ2-7. The CDR3 length is 18 residues. Germline V gene data show CDR1 as MNHEY and CDR2 as SMNVEV (reference sequence). The CDR3 nucleotides read TGTGCCAGCAGCCCAACGGCTCTCGGGACAGGGGCCTACTACGAGCAGTACTTC. Translating gives CASSPTALGTGAYYEQYF.

The chain uses TRBV19 and TRBJ2-1, with 7 nucleotides matching TRBD2. CDR1 is LNHDA, CDR2 SQIVND, per germline (reference sequence). The CDR3 consists of 16 residues. With V trimmed by 3 bases and J by 5 bases, 10 bases remained unmatched. The CDR3 DNA is TGTGCCAGTAGTATTCTGCCTAGCGGAGCGAACAATGAGCAGTTCTTC. It yields the protein CASSILPSGANNEQFF.

The CDR3 loop is CASRLRGMSGYTF. The CDR3 coding sequence is TGTGCCAGCAGGTTAAGAGGGATGAGCGGCTACACCTTC. The chain uses TRBV6-5 and TRBJ1-2; no reliable D call. Germline V CDR1 and CDR2: MNHEY, SVGAGI. The CDR3 has 13 residues. V lost 6 bases and J lost 8, with 16 bases in between.

The rearrangement links TRBV7-9 to TRBJ2-6; possibly TRBD1 for D (6 bases). Trimming pared 4 bases from V and 0 bases from J, leaving 16 bases between. The CDR3 runs to 18 residues. Germline V lookup: CDR1 SEHNR, CDR2 FQNEAQ (reference sequence). This chain's CDR3 is CASSSPSRTVSGANVLTF. For the CDR3, the DNA is TGTGCCAGCAGCTCCCCAAGTAGGACAGTCTCTGGGGCCAACGTCCTGACTTTC.

Of note for this clone: Other nucleotide sequences from this sample produce the same CDR3. This chain joins TRBV5-1 and TRBJ2-5; TRBD1 might be the D (6 bases). Germline-derived CDR1 and CDR2 are SGHRS and YFSETQ. Trimming left V 4 bases short and J 2 bases short, with 12 bases between. This CDR3 region has 14 residues. CDR3: CASSPGQYQETQYF. CDR3 coding DNA: TGCGCCAGCAGCCCCGGACAGTATCAAGAGACCCAGTACTTC.

The chain is built from TRBV5-1 and TRBJ1-6, with 9 bases lining up with TRBD1. The trim removed 3 bases at V and 10 bases at J, leaving 5 bases unmatched. CDR3 length equals 14 residues. The germline CDR1 and CDR2 sequences are SGHRS and YFSETQ. The CDR3 protein is CASSSTGTGSPLHF. The DNA of the CDR3 is TGCGCCAGCAGCTCGACGGGGACAGGGTCACCCCTCCACTTT.

The chain is built from TRBV2 and TRBJ1-6, with 7 bases fitting TRBD1. The CDR3 extends over 14 amino acids. J lost 6 bases, V lost 7 bases, and 6 bases had no gene match. Per the germline V gene, CDR1 is SNHLY and CDR2 is FYNNEI. The CDR3 is CASNRDSRNSPLHF. The CDR3 region has the DNA TGTGCCAGCAATCGGGACAGCCGTAATTCACCCCTCCACTTT.

This clone was recorded a few times. The chain combines TRBV11-2 with TRBJ2-5, with unresolved D. The V and J ends lost 5 bases and 2 bases respectively, with 15 bases between them. This CDR3 contains 15 residues. CDR1 is SGHAT, CDR2 FQNNGV, per germline. The CDR3 loop is CASSPEHPRQETQYF. In nucleotides, the CDR3 is TGTGCCAGCAGCCCCGAGCATCCACGTCAAGAGACCCAGTACTTC.

In this sample, this clone turned up once. The chain employs TRBV28 and TRBJ1-1; D is unresolved. There are 14 residues in the CDR3. V was shortened by 5 bases and J by 5 bases, with 15 bases between the two germline ends. Germline lookup yields CDR1 MDHEN and CDR2 SYDVKM. In DNA form, the CDR3 reads TGTGCCAGCAGTGGGAGGGCCATTGGTACTGAAGCTTTCTTT. It is translated as CASSGRAIGTEAFF.

The chain is built from TRBV6-5 and TRBJ1-1; D ambiguous. The V end lost 5 bases, the J end lost 1 base, and 11 bases lay between the germline ends. Germline values: CDR1 MNHEY, CDR2 SVGAGI. The CDR3 is 14 residues long. Written as DNA, the CDR3 is TGTGCCAGCAGTCGCGCGGGTTGGAACACTGAAGCTTTCTTT. This translates into CASSRAGWNTEAFF.

The V and J genes are TRBV4-3 and TRBJ2-7; 7 bases fit TRBD1. The junction had 5 bases not matched to a gene; V was cut back by 0 bases and J by 3 bases. Per the germline V gene, CDR1 is LGHNA and CDR2 is YSLEER. The length of the CDR3 is 15 residues. The CDR3 region is CASSQDGTADYEQYF. In DNA, the CDR3 is TGCGCCAGCAGCCAAGATGGGACAGCCGACTACGAGCAGTACTTC.

The chain is built from TRBV13 and TRBJ1-3, with 10 nucleotides matching TRBD1. Germline V gives CDR1 PRHDT, CDR2 FYEKMQ (reference sequence). V was pared by 4 bases and J by 0 bases, with 6 bases of the junction left unmatched. The CDR3 contains 17 residues. In nucleotides, the CDR3 is TGTGCCAGCAGCTCCGGGACAGGGGCCAGCTCTGGAAACACCATATATTTT. It encodes CASSSGTGASSGNTIYF.